The source of this T cell receptor beta chain is a study of blood T cell repertoires in COVID-19. The CDR3 has 14 amino acids. Germline V gene sequence: CDR1 WSHSY, CDR2 SAAADI. J lost 0 bases, V lost 7 bases, and 3 bases had no gene match. Sequencing was performed with immunoSEQ multiplex PCR; in TCRdb, only in-frame clones are kept and a portion is missing. The sample contains about 110,000 clones, roughly 91% of which appear only once. The genes are TRBV10-2 and TRBJ2-3; 8 bases fit TRBD2. The TCR was taken from a woman between 45 and 65 years old with acute or convalescent COVID-19. The sequenced sample was peripheral blood. CDR3: CASTPSGSTDTQYF. DNA of the CDR3: TGCGCCAGCACCCCTAGCGGGAGCACAGATACGCAGTATTTT.